These T cell receptor beta chains were read from a single sample in a study of chemoradiotherapy in HPV16-positive cancers. Sequencing was performed with immunoSEQ multiplex PCR; in TCRdb, only in-frame clones are kept and a portion is missing. The profile shows approximately 7,400 clones, roughly four fifths of them singletons. The source material was tumor tissue, sampled from a patient who underwent chemoradiotherapy. These receptors were obtained from a human donor with HPV-associated anogenital cancer. CDR3s leave out the opening cysteine and the closing phenylalanine or tryptophan.

j_gene	v_gene	CDR3aa
TRBJ2-7	TRBV27	ASSFLDRGGEQY
TRBJ1-1	TRBV28	ASSRGVAGGRGTEAF
TRBJ2-1	TRBV7-2	ASSLVFSSYNEQF
TRBJ2-1	TRBV5-5	ASSASMDEQF
TRBJ2-7	TRBV7-2	ASSHSWGGTPYEQY
TRBJ2-3	TRBV28	AIRGGQGPDTQY
TRBJ1-6	TRBV11-2	ASSSSIGTSPLH
TRBJ1-1	TRBV7-2	ASSLFDLDTEAF
TRBJ2-2	TRBV6-1	ASGGRSTGELF
TRBJ1-1	TRBV2	ASSEGGTEAF
TRBJ1-1	TRBV13	ASSWTGTAVMNTEAF
TRBJ2-4	TRBV7-2	ASSLGDSLLAKNIQY
TRBJ2-1	TRBV2	ASTGYNEQF
TRBJ1-2	TRBV2	ASSVRQGGYGYT
TRBJ2-3	TRBV5-4	ASSSSGGGTDTQY
TRBJ1-2	TRBV6-4	ASSDGGGFYGYT
TRBJ1-1	TRBV18	ASSPEGHNTEAF
TRBJ2-1	TRBV5-1	ASSGMTVNEQF
TRBJ2-5	TRBV18	ASSTGTGDTIWETQY
TRBJ2-6	TRBV2	ASSSGSGANVLT
TRBJ2-5	TRBV9	ASSVGVAAQETQY
TRBJ2-3	TRBV5-1	ASSSQASTDTQY
TRBJ2-3	TRBV29-1	SLRGASPDTQY
TRBJ1-1	TRBV30	AWSAPWGLGNTEAF